Shown below are 23 T cell receptor beta chains from a single sample sequenced in a study of identical twins. In TCRdb, the 5' RACE reads were re-called with MiXCR into one record per CDR3 protein. The repertoire includes 690,000 or so distinct CDR3 sequences, approximately 6.1% of them detected once, and about 2% sits in the top ten. Sequencing was done on a sample of naive T cells sorted from blood. These receptors all stem from a man younger than 35 in good health.

The chain combines TRBV7-9 with TRBJ2-2; D unresolved. Germline-derived CDR1 and CDR2 are SEHNR and FQNEAQ (reference sequence). Trimming left V 4 bases short and J 1 base short, with 7 bases between. The CDR3 runs to 14 residues. Here the CDR3 DNA reads TGTGCCAGCAGCTCTTACATGAACACCGGGGAGCTGTTTTTT. It translates to CASSSYMNTGELFF.

The chain uses TRBV5-1 and TRBJ2-3; perhaps TRBD2 as D (5 bases). The CDR3 length is 15 residues. Trimming removed 0 bases at V and 5 bases at J, with 13 bases between. Germline V gene lookup returns CDR1 SGHRS and CDR2 YFSETQ. The DNA for the CDR3 is TGCGCCAGCAGCTTGGCCCTCACTAGTCAAGATACGCAGTATTTT. Its protein product is CASSLALTSQDTQYF.

This clonotype came up many times. The chain carries TRBV20-1 and TRBJ1-1; 7 bases are a match to TRBD1. V gave up 3 bases and J gave up 11 bases; unmatched junction bases: 9. CDR1 is DFQATT and CDR2 is SNEGSKA in the germline V gene (reference sequence). The CDR3 runs to 12 residues. The CDR3 region has the DNA TGCAGTGCTAGTGAAGGACAGGTTGGGGCTTTCTTT. It yields the protein CSASEGQVGAFF.

The table lists this clonotype with a few counts. V usage is TRBV27 and J usage is TRBJ2-3, with D perhaps given as TRBD1 or TRBD2 (6 bases each). From germline, CDR1 is MNHEY and CDR2 SMNVEV (reference sequence). V shed 3 bases and J shed 8 bases, with 21 bases lying between them. The CDR3 extends over 16 amino acids. CDR3 sequence: CASSLEGGQLSGTQYF. The DNA for the CDR3 is TGTGCCAGCAGTTTGGAGGGCGGACAGCTTTCGGGTACGCAGTATTTT.

This clonotype has a count of ten or more. V and J are TRBV29-1 and TRBJ2-7, with TRBD1 matching 8 bases. The V gene end was trimmed by 4 bases and the J gene end by 5 bases; junction bases not matched to a gene: 1. This CDR3 has 11 residues. CDR1 and CDR2 from the germline V gene are SQVTM and ANQGSEA. CDR3 in DNA: TGCAGCGTTGGGACAGGGAACGAGCAGTACTTC. Translated: CSVGTGNEQYF.

This clonotype was seen ten or more times. This chain's CDR3 is CASTLVGELFF. The DNA for the CDR3 is TGTGCCAGCACTCTAGTCGGGGAGCTGTTTTTT. The chain has TRBV12-3 or TRBV12-4 and TRBJ2-2; D is undetermined. The CDR3 consists of 11 residues. Trimming left V 7 bases short and J 7 bases short, with 7 bases between.

CDR3 amino acids: CASSLSGTLSGANVLTF. For the CDR3, the DNA is TGTGCCAGCAGTTTATCAGGGACCCTCTCTGGGGCCAACGTCCTGACTTTC. The chain joins TRBV12-3 or TRBV12-4 to TRBJ2-6; D is perhaps TRBD1 or TRBD2 (5 bases each). V gave up 2 bases and J gave up 0 bases, with 11 bases separating them. The CDR3 has 17 amino acids.

There are a few counts of this clonotype. The gene calls are TRBV4-1 and TRBJ2-3, with TRBD2 as a possible D gene (5 bases). The V gene's germline CDR1 is MGHRA and CDR2 YSYEKL. There are 16 residues in the CDR3. Trimming took 2 bases from V and 2 from J, leaving 14 bases between them. The CDR3 bases are TGCGCCAGCAGCCAACTAGGACTTTCAGTCACAGATACGCAGTATTTT. It specifies CASSQLGLSVTDTQYF.

Turning to this clonotype: A read error may produce the germline difference seen at one junction end. The V call is TRBV7-6, the J call TRBJ2-1; D is ambiguous. The CDR3 totals 15 residues. Germline V gene data show CDR1 as SGHVS and CDR2 as FNYEAQ. The CDR3 is CASGLQFRGNNEQFF. The CDR3 region has the DNA TGTGCCAGCGGCTTACAATTTCGAGGAAACAATGAGCAGTTCTTC. Full variable domain (rest looked up from reference TRBV7-6 and TRBJ2-1): GAGVSQSPRYKVTKRGQDVALRCDPISGHVSLYWYRQALGQGPEFLTYFNYEAQQDKSGLPNDRFSAERPEGSISTLTIQRTEQRDSAMYRCASGLQFRGNNEQFFGPGTRLTVL.

This clonotype was recorded a few times. The chain employs TRBV5-1 and TRBJ2-1, with D perhaps TRBD1 or TRBD2 (5 bases each). The CDR3 spans 14 residues. CDR1 SGHRS and CDR2 YFSETQ come from the germline V gene. Trimming took 1 base from V and 7 from J, leaving 12 bases between them. The CDR3 loop reads CASSLYGTKNEQFF. The CDR3 DNA follows: TGCGCCAGCAGCTTGTACGGGACGAAGAATGAGCAGTTCTTC.

This clonotype has just a few counts. V is TRBV6-1 and J is TRBJ2-7; TRBD2 is a possible D gene (5 bases). Germline CDR1 and CDR2: MNHNS and SASEGT. V lost 9 bases and J 2 bases, leaving 11 bases between the germline ends. CDR3 length: 12 amino acids. The CDR3: CASGLTTYEQYV. Written as DNA, the CDR3 is TGTGCCAGTGGACTGACCACCTACGAGCAGTACGTC.

This clonotype was observed at least ten times. The chain joins TRBV6-5 to TRBJ1-1, with a possible D match to TRBD1 (5 bases). Germline-derived CDR1 and CDR2 are MNHEY and SVGAGI. The V gene lost 0 bases and the J gene lost 6 bases, with 14 bases spanning the gap. The CDR3 length is 15 residues. The CDR3 coding sequence is TGTGCCAGCAGTTACTCGGGACCACCGGTGGCTGAAGCTTTCTTT. It is translated as CASSYSGPPVAEAFF.

This clonotype came up a few times. The V and J genes are TRBV20-1 and TRBJ2-7, with D uncertain. This CDR3 contains 14 residues. CDR1 is DFQATT, CDR2 SNEGSKA, per germline (reference sequence). V lost 8 bases and J lost 0, with 17 bases in between. This CDR3 reads CSTLAERSSYEQYF. CDR3 nucleotide sequence: TGCAGTACCTTGGCGGAAAGAAGCTCCTACGAGCAGTACTTC.

This clonotype was recorded at least ten times. The chain has TRBV20-1 and TRBJ2-3; 8 positions agree with TRBD2. Germline assignment: CDR1 DFQATT and CDR2 SNEGSKA (reference sequence). CDR3 length: 14 amino acids. The junction had 7 bases not matched to a gene; V was cut back by 8 bases and J by 0 bases. This chain's CDR3 is CSPWGGGSTDTQYF. CDR3 DNA: TGCAGTCCATGGGGCGGGGGGAGCACAGATACGCAGTATTTT.

This clonotype was detected a few times. V usage is TRBV6-4 and J usage is TRBJ2-3; D gene ambiguous. Germline values: CDR1 MRHNA, CDR2 SNTAGT. Trimming took 0 bases from V and 4 from J, leaving 8 bases between them. The CDR3 totals 14 residues. This CDR3 reads CASSDSGISDTQYF. The CDR3 region has the DNA TGTGCCAGCAGTGACTCGGGGATTTCAGATACGCAGTATTTT.

The table lists this clonotype with many counts. The chain uses TRBV3-1 and TRBJ2-7, with a possible D match to TRBD2 (5 bases). CDR1 and CDR2 (germline): LGHDT, YNNKEL (reference sequence). The CDR3 spans 13 residues. Trimming pared 4 bases from V and 1 base from J, leaving 8 bases between. This CDR3 reads CASSPTGSYEQYF. CDR3 bases: TGTGCCAGCAGCCCGACGGGGTCCTACGAGCAGTACTTC.

The J gene is TRBJ2-7, the V gene TRBV5-1; 10 nucleotides line up with TRBD1. CDR1 is SGHRS and CDR2 is YFSETQ in the germline V gene. CDR3 length: 14 amino acids. The V and J ends lost 3 bases and 5 bases, in that order; junction bases with no gene match: 5. CDR3 protein: CASSSGTGDHEQYV. The CDR3 region has the DNA TGCGCCAGCAGCTCCGGGACAGGGGACCACGAGCAGTACGTC.

The table lists this clonotype with a few counts. The chain has TRBV25-1 and TRBJ2-1; a possible D gene is TRBD2 (6 bases). The V and J ends lost 2 bases and 3 bases respectively, with 11 bases between them. The CDR3 spans 15 residues. CDR1 is MGHDK, CDR2 SYGVNS, per germline. CDR3 sequence reads: CASSELTSSYNEQFF. For the CDR3, the DNA is TGTGCCAGCAGTGAACTAACTAGCAGCTACAATGAGCAGTTCTTC.

The table lists this clonotype with many counts. The chain has TRBV6-5 and TRBJ2-5, with TRBD1 as a possible D gene (6 bases). This CDR3 is 11 amino acids long. The germline V gene has CDR1 MNHEY and CDR2 SVGAGI. The germline V and J ends were trimmed by 4 bases and 9 bases, with 9 bases remaining between them. The CDR3 nucleotides are TGTGCCAGCAGTTCAGGGGCCTCCCAGTACTTC. Encoded protein: CASSSGASQYF.

This clonotype showed up just a few times. V gene TRBV11-3 combines with J gene TRBJ2-2; 10 nucleotides match TRBD2. From germline, CDR1 is SGHNT and CDR2 YENEEA. Germline trimming cut 5 bases from V and 1 base from J; bases unmatched to any gene: 4. The CDR3 runs 16 residues. CDR3 bases: TGTGCCAGCAGCCCAATAGCGGGAGGGAACACCGGGGAGCTGTTTTTT. Translation: CASSPIAGGNTGELFF.

This clonotype was counted only a few times. CDR3 coding DNA: TGTGCCAGCACCAGCAGCGGGGGACCGGAGCAGTTCTTC. Translating it yields CASTSSGGPEQFF. The chain carries TRBV11-1 and TRBJ2-1; 8 bases agree with TRBD2. This CDR3 is built from 13 residues. The junction had 9 bases not matched to a gene; V was cut back by 7 bases and J by 10 bases. Germline V gives CDR1 SGHAT, CDR2 FQDESV (reference sequence).

This clonotype was seen at least ten times. The chain has TRBV27 and TRBJ2-5, with D possibly TRBD1 on 6 matching bases. The V and J ends lost 5 bases and 1 base respectively, with 14 bases between them. CDR3 size: 15 residues. The germline V gene has CDR1 MNHEY and CDR2 SMNVEV (reference sequence). DNA for the CDR3: TGTGCCAGCAGTATGGACAGCGCAACCCAAGAGACCCAGTACTTC. The encoded protein is CASSMDSATQETQYF.

The table lists this clonotype with many counts. The V call is TRBV5-6, the J call TRBJ2-2, with no clear D. The V and J ends lost 0 bases and 8 bases respectively, with 8 bases between them. From germline, CDR1 is SGHDT and CDR2 YYEEEE. CDR3 length: 13 amino acids. Here the CDR3 reads CASSLVNRGELFF. As DNA, the CDR3 is TGTGCCAGCAGCTTGGTGAACCGGGGGGAGCTGTTTTTT.